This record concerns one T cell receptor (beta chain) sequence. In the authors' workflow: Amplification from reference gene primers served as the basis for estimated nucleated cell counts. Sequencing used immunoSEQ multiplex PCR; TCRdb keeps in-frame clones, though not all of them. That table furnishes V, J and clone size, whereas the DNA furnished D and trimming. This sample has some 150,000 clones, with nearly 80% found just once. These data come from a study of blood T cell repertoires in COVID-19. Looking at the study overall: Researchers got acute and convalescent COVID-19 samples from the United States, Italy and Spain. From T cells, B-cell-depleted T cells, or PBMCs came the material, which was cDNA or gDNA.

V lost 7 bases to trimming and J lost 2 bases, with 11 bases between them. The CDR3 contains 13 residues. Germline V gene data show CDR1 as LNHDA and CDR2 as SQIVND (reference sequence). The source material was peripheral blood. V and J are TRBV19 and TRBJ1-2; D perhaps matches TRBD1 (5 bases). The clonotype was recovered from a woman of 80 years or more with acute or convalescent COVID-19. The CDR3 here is CASTTQANYGYTF. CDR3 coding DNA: TGTGCCAGTACCACACAGGCCAACTATGGCTACACCTTC.